This TCR gamma chain was captured by sequencing in a study of Vδ1+ human thymocytes. General study points: Despite high sort purity, roughly a fifth of thymic T cell receptor delta sequences were Vdelta2. Thymic TRG and TRD repertoires appeared highly polyclonal, with Gaussian CDR3 length distributions. Bulk repertoire data may be misinterpreted because of unexpected Vdelta2 sequences.

Germline CDR1 reads VTNTFY; CDR2 reads YDVSTARD (reference sequence). CDR3 length: 16 residues. J gave up 3 bases and V 0 bases, and 11 bases lay outside the gene matches. This clone was seen only a few times. What it binds is unknown. Alphabeta T cells were depleted, then CD3+ Vdelta1+ Vdelta2- thymocytes were FACS-sorted. Sorted Vdelta1+ thymocytes were roughly 96% to 99.6% pure. Extracted RNA was reverse transcribed into cDNA. Pooled V-gene forward primers with one constant-region reverse primer generated the CDR3 amplicons by multiplex PCR. TCRdb reanalyzed the multiplex PCR reads using CATT. This table holds approximately 20,000 gamma-chain clones, 12% to 15% found once.

The sequenced sample was Vdelta1+ gamma-delta thymocytes from the thymus. Subset here: FACS-sorted CD3+ TCRalphabeta- TCRVdelta1+ TCRVdelta2- thymocytes. The chain links TRGV3 to TRGJ1 or TRGJ2. The clonotype was recovered from a child less than two years old who had congenital heart surgery. The CDR3 DNA is TGTGCCACCTGGGACAGGCCCGCGACGGTTTATTATAAGAAACTCTTT. It is translated as CATWDRPATVYYKKLF.